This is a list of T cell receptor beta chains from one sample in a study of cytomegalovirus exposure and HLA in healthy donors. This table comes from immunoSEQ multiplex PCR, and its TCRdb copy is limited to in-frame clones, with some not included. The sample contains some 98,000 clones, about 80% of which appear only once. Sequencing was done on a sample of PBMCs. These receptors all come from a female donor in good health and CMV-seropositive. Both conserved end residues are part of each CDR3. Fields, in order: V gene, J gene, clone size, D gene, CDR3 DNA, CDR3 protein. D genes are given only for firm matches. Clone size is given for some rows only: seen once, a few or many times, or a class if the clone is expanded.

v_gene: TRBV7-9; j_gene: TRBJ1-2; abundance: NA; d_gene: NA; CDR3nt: TGTTCCAGCAGCTTAGTCATACTAGACGGCTACACCTTC; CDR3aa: CSSSLVILDGYTF
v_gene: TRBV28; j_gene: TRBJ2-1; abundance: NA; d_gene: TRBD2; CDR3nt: TGTGCCATCCAACCGGGGGGACTAGCCTACAATGAGCAGTTCTTC; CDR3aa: CAIQPGGLAYNEQFF
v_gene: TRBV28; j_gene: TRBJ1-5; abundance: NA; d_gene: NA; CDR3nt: TGTGCCAGCAGTTCCGGTTTTAGCAATCAGCCCCAGCATTTT; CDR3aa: CASSSGFSNQPQHF
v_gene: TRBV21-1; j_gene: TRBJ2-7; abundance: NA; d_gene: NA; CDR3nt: TGTGCCAGCAGCAACCGGCCGGGACTAGCGGAATCCTACGAGCAGTACTTC; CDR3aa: CASSNRPGLAESYEQYF
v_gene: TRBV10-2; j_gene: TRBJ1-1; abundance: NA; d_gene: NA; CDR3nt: TGCGCCAGCCGCGGGGGATATGATGAAGCTTTCTTT; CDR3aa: CASRGGYDEAFF
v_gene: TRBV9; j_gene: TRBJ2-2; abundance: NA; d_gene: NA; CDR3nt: TGTGCCAGCAGCGTAGATCAGGGGAGGGATACCGGGGAGCTGTTTTTT; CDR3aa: CASSVDQGRDTGELFF
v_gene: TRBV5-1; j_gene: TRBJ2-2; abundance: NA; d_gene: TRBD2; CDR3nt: TGCGCCAGCAGCTTGGTGGCTAGCGGGGCGAACACCGGGGAGCTGTTTTTT; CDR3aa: CASSLVASGANTGELFF
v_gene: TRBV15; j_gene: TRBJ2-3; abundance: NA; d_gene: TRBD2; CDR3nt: TGTGCCACCAGCAGAGCACGACGCCGGACGACTAGCAGTCGAGGAGATACGCAGTATTTT; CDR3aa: CATSRARRRTTSSRGDTQYF
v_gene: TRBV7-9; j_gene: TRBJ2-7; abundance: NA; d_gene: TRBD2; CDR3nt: TGTGCCAGCAGCACGCAGACTAGCGGGAGGTACGACGAGCAGTACTTC; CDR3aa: CASSTQTSGRYDEQYF
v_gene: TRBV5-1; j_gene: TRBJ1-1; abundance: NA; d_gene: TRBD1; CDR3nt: TGCGCCAGCAGCTTTATAGGACAGGGGGCAACTGAAGCTTTCTTT; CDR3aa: CASSFIGQGATEAFF
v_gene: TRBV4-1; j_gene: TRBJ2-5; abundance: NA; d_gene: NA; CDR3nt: TGCGCCAGCAGCCACTGGCAAAAAGAGACCCAGTACTTC; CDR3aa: CASSHWQKETQYF
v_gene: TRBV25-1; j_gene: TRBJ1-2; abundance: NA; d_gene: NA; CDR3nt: TGTGCCAGCAGTGAAGTGTTCTCGTTCTATGGCTACACCTTC; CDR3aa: CASSEVFSFYGYTF
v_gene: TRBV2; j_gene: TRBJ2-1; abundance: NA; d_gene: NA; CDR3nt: TGTGCCAGCAAATGGGCGGAGGACAATGAGCAGTTCTTC; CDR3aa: CASKWAEDNEQFF
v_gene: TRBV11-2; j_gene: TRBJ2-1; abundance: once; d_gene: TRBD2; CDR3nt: TGTGCCAGCAGCCTTACTAGCGGCAATGAGCAGTTCTTC; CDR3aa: CASSLTSGNEQFF
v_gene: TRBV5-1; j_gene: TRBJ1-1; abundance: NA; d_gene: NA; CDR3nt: TGCGCCAGCAGCTTTAGGGGACAATCGAACACTGAAGCTTTCTTT; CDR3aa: CASSFRGQSNTEAFF
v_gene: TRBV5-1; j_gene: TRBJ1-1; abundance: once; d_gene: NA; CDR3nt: TGCGCCAGCAGCTTGGCCTGGGTGGGGCAGGGGAACACTGAAGCTTTCTTT; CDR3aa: CASSLAWVGQGNTEAFF
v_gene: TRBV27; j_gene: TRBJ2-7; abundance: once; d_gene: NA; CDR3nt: TGTGCCAGCAGTTTCGGACAATTTTACGAGCAGTACTTC; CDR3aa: CASSFGQFYEQYF
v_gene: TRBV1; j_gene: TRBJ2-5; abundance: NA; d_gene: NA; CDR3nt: TGCACCAGCAGCCACGAAAAAGGACTAGGAACCCAGTACTTC; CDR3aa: CTSSHEKGLGTQYF
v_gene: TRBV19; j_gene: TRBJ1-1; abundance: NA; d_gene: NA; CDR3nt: TGTGCCAGTAGTATCGGCCCCCCGGCGGGAGTGGTAGCTTTCTTT; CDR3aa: CASSIGPPAGVVAFF
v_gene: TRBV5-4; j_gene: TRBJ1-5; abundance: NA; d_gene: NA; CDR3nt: TGTGCCAGCAGCGCGGGACGGGGCAATCAGCCCCAGCATTTT; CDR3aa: CASSAGRGNQPQHF
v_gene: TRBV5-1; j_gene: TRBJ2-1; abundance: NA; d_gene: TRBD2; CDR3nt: TGCGCCAGCAGCTCCGGACTAGCGGAATACAATGAGCAGTTCTTC; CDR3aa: CASSSGLAEYNEQFF
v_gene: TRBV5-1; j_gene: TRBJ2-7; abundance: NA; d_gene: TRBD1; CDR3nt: TGCGCCAGCAGCCTAGGGGGCTCGACCTACGAGCAGTACTTC; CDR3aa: CASSLGGSTYEQYF
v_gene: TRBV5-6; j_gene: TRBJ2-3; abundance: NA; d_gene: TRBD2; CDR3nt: TGTGCCAGCACCACCCTCGGGGGGACCACAGATACGCAGTATTTT; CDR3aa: CASTTLGGTTDTQYF
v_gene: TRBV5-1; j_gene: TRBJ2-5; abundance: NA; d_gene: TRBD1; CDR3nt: TGCGCCAGCAGCTTCCCCTGGACAGGGGGCTCAAAAAATCCCAAAGAGACCCAGTACTTC; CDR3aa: CASSFPWTGGSKNPKETQYF
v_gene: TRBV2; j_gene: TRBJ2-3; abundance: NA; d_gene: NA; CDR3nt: TGTGCCAGCAGTGAAAGGTTGGGGGCTAGGGATACGCAGTATTTT; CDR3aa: CASSERLGARDTQYF
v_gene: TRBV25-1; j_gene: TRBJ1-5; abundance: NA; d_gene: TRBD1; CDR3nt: TGTGCCAGCAGTGAATCGACAGGGCCAGGAGGTCAGCCCCAGCATTTT; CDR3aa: CASSESTGPGGQPQHF
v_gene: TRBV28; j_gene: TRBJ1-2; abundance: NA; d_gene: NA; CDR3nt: TGTGCCAGCCTAACAACAGGTCTACAGGGCTACACCTTC; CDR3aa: CASLTTGLQGYTF
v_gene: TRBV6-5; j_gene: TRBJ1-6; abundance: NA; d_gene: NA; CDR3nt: TGTGCCAGCAGTTACTCGCCCCCACGGCGGCAATCACCCCTCCACTTT; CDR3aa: CASSYSPPRRQSPLHF